This entry features one T cell receptor beta chain sequence. This clonotype was detected only a few times. Its binding antigen is unknown. The input lacks base qualities; no much larger clone sits a single base away. Sequencing was carried out with an Illumina HiSeq 2500. Quantitative 5'-RACE with molecular barcodes was the method used to prepare the TCR beta libraries. In the source study's methods: Disease-linked TCR variants were identified with a new computational method built on a probabilistic model of VDJ rearrangement. Starting from the raw public reads, TCRdb applied fastp trimming at Q25, assembled clones with MiXCR and retained in-frame beta chains. Under each unique CDR3 protein, matching rows form one entry showing the most common genes and DNA. In this record, the V and J calls reflect TCRdb's handling and not the investigators' own analysis. Within this sample are roughly 400,000 distinct CDR3 sequences, with 20% to 25% of them counted one time only. The top ten clones comprise around 17% of the sample.

The data stem from a study of CD8 T cells in ankylosing spondylitis (dated by TCRdb to the late 2010s). For the study in its entirety: To find TCR variants linked to disease, the study profiled T cell receptor beta repertoires in ankylosing spondylitis patients and healthy donors. The full study cohort was made up of 25 ankylosing spondylitis patients and roughly 98 healthy donors. Peripheral blood was sampled, and synovial fluid was also collected from ankylosing spondylitis patients. General findings and caveats noted by the study authors: A TCR beta motif made up of 7 to 9 highly homologous amino acid variants appeared to be characteristic of blood from ankylosing spondylitis patients. The disease-linked clones were reported as significantly enriched in matched synovial fluid samples from ankylosing spondylitis patients. Some motif variants were previously reported in synovial fluid and blood of reactive arthritis patients, suggesting common disease-initiation mechanisms. A CD8+ phenotype was shown by the disease-linked clones, which were found at relatively low frequencies in peripheral blood.

Sequenced: blood, either unsorted or a sorted T cell fraction (not recorded which). The source is a male donor with ankylosing spondylitis.

The CDR3 protein: CAISAGTGSTDTQYF. The sequenced DNA: TGTGCCATCAGTGCCGGGACAGGGAGCACAGATACGCAGTATTTT. The sequence links TRBV10-3 to TRBJ2-3, and 9 junctional nucleotides match TRBD1. The germline V gene provides CDR1 ENHRY and CDR2 SYGVKD. Inclusive of the bounding cysteine and phenylalanine, the CDR3 is 15 residues long. The retained sequence is limited to the CDR3, 45 bases, with the frame set at the first base. Here V drops 4 bases and J drops 0 bases, and the junction holds 2 bases not matched to any gene.